The entry that follows covers one T cell receptor beta chain sequence. Its recognized antigen is unknown. Reading from cysteine to phenylalanine, the CDR3 counts 15 amino acids. The record lacks a DNA sequence. In the germline V gene, CDR1 corresponds to SGHTA and CDR2 to FQGNSA. The entry originates in a study of T cells expressing NK-cell markers (dated by TCRdb to the early 2020s). Context from the whole study: TCR beta-chain repertoires were profiled in sorted CD3+CD56+NKG2C+, CD3+CD56+NKG2C- and CD3+CD56-NKG2C+ T-cell subsets from eight donors. Libraries were sequenced as 2 x 150 bp reads on Illumina HiSeq 2000/2500, MiSeq or NextSeq. Randomly selected healthy volunteers, three men and five women, were used as the eight sequenced donors. Among the eight sequenced donors, seven were HCMV-seropositive and one was HCMV-seronegative. Results and caveats for the whole study, not just this receptor: Whether the expanded NKG2C-expressing T cell clones were specific for HCMV antigens remained unclear. In six donors, the dominant CD3+CD56+NKG2C+ clonotypes were found to rank among the top 10 CD8+ clonotypes and to make up roughly 1.0-7.5% of CD8+ T cells. Those dominant clonotypes were again the most abundant among CD3+CD56-NKG2C+ cells in several donors, at about 25-60.1%.

HCMV serostatus was determined by detecting HCMV-specific IgG in serum with a commercial ELISA kit. Ficoll density gradient centrifugation was used to isolate peripheral blood mononuclear cells from blood. TCRdb shows the sequencer as Illumina HiSeq 2000. The TCR beta cDNA libraries were made using 5'RACE template switching, a step that added both a universal primer site and unique molecular identifiers. cDNA synthesis was primed from the TCR beta constant segment and was followed by two successive PCR amplification steps. Processing in the source paper ran as follows. MIGEC was used to demultiplex reads and group the reads by UMI, and MiTCR was used to assemble and quantify clonotypes. To exclude erroneous sequences, only TCR cDNA sequences supported by at least two reads were retained. The tcR package was used for downstream repertoire analysis, and clonotypes were matched across fractions by CDR3 nucleotide sequence plus V segment. VDJmatch was used to annotate antigen specificity against VDJdb, with one amino acid substitution in CDR3 allowed. TCRdb reprocessed the reads; each CDR3 protein sequence makes one entry, and DNA is unavailable. Here the V and J calls rest on TCRdb's processing, not on the authors' analysis. The sample table gives some 460,000 distinct CDR3 sequences. Around 1.4% of the sample rests with the top ten.

This receptor was taken from a woman aged 50 to 60 in good health. Donor details come from another sample of the same person, matched by shared clones. The chain uses TRBV7-2 and TRBJ2-7. Sample: blood T cells: a sorted CD56 or NKG2C T cell subset, CD4+ or CD8+ T cells, or bulk PBMC T cells (not recorded which). The CDR3 protein is CASSLVRDSSYEQYF.